Listed here are 5 T cell receptor beta chains from one sample, sequenced in a study of T cells after yellow fever vaccination. MiXCR, run by TCRdb on the 5' RACE reads, gives a single entry per CDR3 protein. Among hundreds of thousands of distinct CDR3 sequences listed, approximately 13% were seen once. The sequences come from PBMCs, collected on the day of the yellow fever booster vaccination. These receptors were collected from a man aged 25 to 40 who received the YFV17D yellow fever vaccine.

The chain employs TRBV5-6 and TRBJ2-2; tentatively, D is TRBD2 (6 bases). CDR1 is SGHDT, CDR2 YYEEEE, per germline. This CDR3 has 14 residues. Deletions cut 0 bases from V and 6 bases from J, with 9 bases between. As DNA, the CDR3 is TGTGCCAGCAGCTTGGGACTAGTATCCGGGGAGCTGTTTTTT. Translation gives CASSLGLVSGELFF.

The V and J genes are TRBV7-2 and TRBJ2-5; D perhaps matches TRBD2 (5 bases). The V end lost 5 bases, the J end lost 3 bases, and 19 bases lay between the germline ends. Germline V gene sequence: CDR1 SGHTA, CDR2 FQGNSA. The CDR3 has 16 residues. Here the CDR3 DNA reads TGTGCCAGCAGCCCCGCTGGCGGGCTGCAGGAAGAGACCCAGTACTTC. Its translation: CASSPAGGLQEETQYF.

The rearrangement links TRBV20-1 to TRBJ2-7; no definite D call. The CDR3 totals 11 residues. Trimming shortened V by 6 bases and J by 4 bases, and 10 bases separated the two germline ends. Germline-derived CDR1 and CDR2 are DFQATT and SNEGSKA (reference sequence). This CDR3 reads CSANTQYEQYF. The CDR3 nucleotides read TGCAGTGCCAATACCCAATACGAGCAGTACTTC.

This clonotype was observed at least ten times. The V call is TRBV7-2, the J call TRBJ2-7; the D is unclear. Germline assignment: CDR1 SGHTA and CDR2 FQGNSA. This CDR3 is 12 amino acids long. V was pared by 4 bases and J by 4 bases, with 8 bases between. CDR3: CASSSTLYEQYF. CDR3 nucleotides: TGTGCCAGCAGCTCCACTTTGTACGAGCAGTACTTC.

This clonotype occurred a few times. The chain links TRBV7-9 to TRBJ2-1; unclear D gene. The CDR3 length is 13 residues. Trimming took 3 bases from V and 10 from J, leaving 13 bases between them. Germline V gene lookup returns CDR1 SEHNR and CDR2 FQNEAQ (reference sequence). CDR3 in DNA: TGTGCCAGCAGCTTTTCACGAGAAGGGGAGCAGTTCTTC. The encoded protein is CASSFSREGEQFF. Full variable domain (missing parts from reference TRBV7-9 and TRBJ2-1): DTGVSQNPRHKITKRGQNVTFRCDPISEHNRLYWYRQTLGQGPEFLTYFQNEAQLEKSRLLSDRFSAERPKGSFSTLEIQRTEQGDSAMYLCASSFSREGEQFFGPGTRLTVL.